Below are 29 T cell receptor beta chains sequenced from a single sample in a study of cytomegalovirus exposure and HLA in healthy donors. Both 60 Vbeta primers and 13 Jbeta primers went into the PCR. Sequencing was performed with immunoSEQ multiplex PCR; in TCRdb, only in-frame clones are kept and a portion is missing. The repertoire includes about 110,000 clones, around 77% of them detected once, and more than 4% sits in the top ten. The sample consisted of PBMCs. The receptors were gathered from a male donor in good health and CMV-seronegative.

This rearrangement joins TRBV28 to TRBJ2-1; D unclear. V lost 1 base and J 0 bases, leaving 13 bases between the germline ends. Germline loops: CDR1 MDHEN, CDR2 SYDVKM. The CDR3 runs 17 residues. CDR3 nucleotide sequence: TGTGCCAGCAGTTTATTTGGCTCTCTTACCTCCTACAATGAGCAGTTCTTC. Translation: CASSLFGSLTSYNEQFF.

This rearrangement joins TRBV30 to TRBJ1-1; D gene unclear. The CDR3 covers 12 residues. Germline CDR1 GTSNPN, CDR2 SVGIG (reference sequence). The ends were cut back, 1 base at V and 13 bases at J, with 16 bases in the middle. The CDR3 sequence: CAWSANEPEGFF. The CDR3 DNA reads TGTGCCTGGAGTGCGAATGAACCTGAGGGTTTCTTT.

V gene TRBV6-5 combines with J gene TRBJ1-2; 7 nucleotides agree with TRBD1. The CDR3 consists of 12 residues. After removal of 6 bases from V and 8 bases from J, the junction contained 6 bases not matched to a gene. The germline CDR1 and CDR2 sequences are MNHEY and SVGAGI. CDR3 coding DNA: TGTGCCAGCAGCCCAGGGGGGAGCGGCTACACCTTC. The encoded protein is CASSPGGSGYTF.

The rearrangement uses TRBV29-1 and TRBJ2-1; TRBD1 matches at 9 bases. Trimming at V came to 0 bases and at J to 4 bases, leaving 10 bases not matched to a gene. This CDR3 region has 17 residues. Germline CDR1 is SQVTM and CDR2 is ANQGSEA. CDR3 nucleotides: TGCAGCGTTGAAGATTTGGGAACAGGGGGCGGTTACAATGAGCAGTTCTTC. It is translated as CSVEDLGTGGGYNEQFF.

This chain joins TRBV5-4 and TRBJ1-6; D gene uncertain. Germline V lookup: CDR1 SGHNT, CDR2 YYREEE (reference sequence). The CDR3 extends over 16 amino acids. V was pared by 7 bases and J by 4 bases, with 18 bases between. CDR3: CASASGGGRYNSPLHF. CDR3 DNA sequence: TGTGCCAGCGCCTCGGGCGGAGGCAGATATAATTCACCCCTCCACTTT.

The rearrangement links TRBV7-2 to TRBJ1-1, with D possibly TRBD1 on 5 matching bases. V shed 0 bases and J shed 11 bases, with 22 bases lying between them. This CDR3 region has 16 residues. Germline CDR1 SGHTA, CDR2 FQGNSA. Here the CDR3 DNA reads TGTGCCAGCAGCTTAGCGTGGGGAAAGACAGTTATAGGGGCTTTCTTT. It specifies CASSLAWGKTVIGAFF.

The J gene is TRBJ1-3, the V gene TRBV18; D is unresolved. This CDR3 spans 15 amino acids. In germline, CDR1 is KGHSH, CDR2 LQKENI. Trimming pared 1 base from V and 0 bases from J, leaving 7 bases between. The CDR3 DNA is TGTGCCAGCTCACCACGCGGAACCTCTGGAAACACCATATATTTT. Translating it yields CASSPRGTSGNTIYF.

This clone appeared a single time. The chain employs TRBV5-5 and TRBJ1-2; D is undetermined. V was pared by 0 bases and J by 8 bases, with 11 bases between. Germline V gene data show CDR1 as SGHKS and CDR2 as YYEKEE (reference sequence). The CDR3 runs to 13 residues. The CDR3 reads CASSLAGAGGYTF. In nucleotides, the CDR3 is TGTGCCAGCAGCTTGGCGGGCGCGGGAGGCTACACCTTC.

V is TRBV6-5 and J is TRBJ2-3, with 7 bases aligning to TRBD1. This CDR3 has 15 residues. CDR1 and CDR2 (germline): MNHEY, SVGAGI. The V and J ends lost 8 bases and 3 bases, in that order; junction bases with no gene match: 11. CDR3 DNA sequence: TGTGCCAGCCGAAACCGACAGGGTCCTACAGATACGCAGTATTTT. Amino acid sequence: CASRNRQGPTDTQYF.

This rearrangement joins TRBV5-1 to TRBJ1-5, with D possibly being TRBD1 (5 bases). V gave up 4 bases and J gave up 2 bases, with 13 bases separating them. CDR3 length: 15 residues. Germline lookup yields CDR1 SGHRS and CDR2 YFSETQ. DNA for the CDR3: TGCGCCAGCAGCACCGGGACGGGGGGCAATCAGCCCCAGCATTTT. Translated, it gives CASSTGTGGNQPQHF.

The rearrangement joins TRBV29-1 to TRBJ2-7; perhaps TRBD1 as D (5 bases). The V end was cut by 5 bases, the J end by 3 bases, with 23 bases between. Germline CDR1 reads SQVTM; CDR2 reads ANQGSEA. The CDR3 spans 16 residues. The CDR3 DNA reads TGCAGCGTTCTCAGGGTCACCCTACCACCCCTCTACGAGCAGTACTTC. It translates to CSVLRVTLPPLYEQYF.

CDR3 coding DNA: TGTGCCATCGACCGCCCACAGGGGGACTCCGGAAACACCATATATTTT. As protein: CAIDRPQGDSGNTIYF. The J gene is TRBJ1-3, the V gene TRBV11-2, with 8 bases fitting TRBD1. V trimming: 10 bases; J trimming: 4 bases; junction bases outside the gene matches: 15. The CDR3 spans 16 residues. From germline, CDR1 is SGHAT and CDR2 FQNNGV.

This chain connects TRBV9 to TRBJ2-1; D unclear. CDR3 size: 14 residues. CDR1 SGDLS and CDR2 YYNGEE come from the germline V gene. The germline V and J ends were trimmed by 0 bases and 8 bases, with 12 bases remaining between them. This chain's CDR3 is CASSVGMGRYEQFF. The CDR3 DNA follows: TGTGCCAGCAGCGTAGGGATGGGCCGGTATGAGCAGTTCTTC. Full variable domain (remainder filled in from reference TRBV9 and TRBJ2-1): DSGVTQTPKHLITATGQRVTLRCSPRSGDLSVYWYQQSLDQGLQFLIQYYNGEERAKGNILERFSAQQFPDLHSELNLSSLELGDSALYFCASSVGMGRYEQFFGPGTRLTVL.

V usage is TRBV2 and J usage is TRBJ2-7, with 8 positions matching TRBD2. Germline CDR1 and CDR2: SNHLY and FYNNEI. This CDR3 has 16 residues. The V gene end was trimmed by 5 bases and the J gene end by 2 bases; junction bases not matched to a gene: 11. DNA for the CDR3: TGTGCCAGCAGTCTTCTTCTTAGCGGGGAAACCTACGAGCAGTACTTC. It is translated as CASSLLLSGETYEQYF. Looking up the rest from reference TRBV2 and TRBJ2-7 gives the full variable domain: EPEVTQTPSHQVTQMGQEVILRCVPISNHLYFYWYRQILGQKVEFLVSFYNNEISEKSEIFDDQFSVERPDGSNFTLKIRSTKLEDSAMYFCASSLLLSGETYEQYFGPGTRLTVT.

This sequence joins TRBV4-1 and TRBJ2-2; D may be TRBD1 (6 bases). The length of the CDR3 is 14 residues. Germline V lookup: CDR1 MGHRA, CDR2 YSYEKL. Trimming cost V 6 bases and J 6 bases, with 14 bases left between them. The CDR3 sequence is CASSSTGTPGELFF. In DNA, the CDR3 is TGCGCCAGCAGTTCGACAGGAACCCCCGGGGAGCTGTTTTTT.

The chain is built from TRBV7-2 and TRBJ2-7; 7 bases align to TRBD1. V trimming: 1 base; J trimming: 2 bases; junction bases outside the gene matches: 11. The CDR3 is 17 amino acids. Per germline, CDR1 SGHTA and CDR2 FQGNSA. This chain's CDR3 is CASSLGFKRQGAYEQYF. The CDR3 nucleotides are TGTGCCAGCAGCTTAGGGTTTAAGCGGCAGGGGGCCTACGAGCAGTACTTC.

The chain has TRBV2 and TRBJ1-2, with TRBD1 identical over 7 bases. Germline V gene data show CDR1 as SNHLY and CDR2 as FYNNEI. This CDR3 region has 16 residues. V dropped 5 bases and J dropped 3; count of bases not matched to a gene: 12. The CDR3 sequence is CASSRYWDRTYYGYTF. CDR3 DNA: TGTGCCAGCAGTAGATACTGGGACAGAACCTACTATGGCTACACCTTC. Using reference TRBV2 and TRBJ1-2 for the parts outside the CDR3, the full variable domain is EPEVTQTPSHQVTQMGQEVILRCVPISNHLYFYWYRQILGQKVEFLVSFYNNEISEKSEIFDDQFSVERPDGSNFTLKIRSTKLEDSAMYFCASSRYWDRTYYGYTFGSGTRLTVV.

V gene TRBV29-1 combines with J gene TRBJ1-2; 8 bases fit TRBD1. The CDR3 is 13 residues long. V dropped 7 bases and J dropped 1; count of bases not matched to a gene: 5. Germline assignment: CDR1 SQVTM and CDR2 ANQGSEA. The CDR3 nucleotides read TGCAGCGGGAGGACAGGGATTAACTATGGCTACACCTTC. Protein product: CSGRTGINYGYTF.

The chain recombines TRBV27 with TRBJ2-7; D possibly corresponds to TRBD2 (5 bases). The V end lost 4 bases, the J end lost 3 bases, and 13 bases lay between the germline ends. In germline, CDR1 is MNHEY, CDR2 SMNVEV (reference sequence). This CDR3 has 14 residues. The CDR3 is CASSSTGTYYEQYF. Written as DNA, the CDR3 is TGTGCCAGCAGTTCCACGGGAACCTACTACGAGCAGTACTTC.

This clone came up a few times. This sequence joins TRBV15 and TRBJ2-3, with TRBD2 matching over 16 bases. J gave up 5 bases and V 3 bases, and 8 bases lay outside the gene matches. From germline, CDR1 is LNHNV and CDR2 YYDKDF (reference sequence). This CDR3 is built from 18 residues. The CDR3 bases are TGTGCCACCAGCAGTGGGACTAGCGGGAGGGCCGGTGTAGATACGCAGTATTTT. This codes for CATSSGTSGRAGVDTQYF.

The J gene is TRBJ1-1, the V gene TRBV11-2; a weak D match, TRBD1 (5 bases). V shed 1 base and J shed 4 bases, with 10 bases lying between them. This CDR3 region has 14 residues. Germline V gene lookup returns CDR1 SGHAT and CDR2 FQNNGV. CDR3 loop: CASSLAGEVTEAFF. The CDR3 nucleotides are TGTGCCAGCAGCTTAGCGGGGGAGGTCACTGAAGCTTTCTTT.

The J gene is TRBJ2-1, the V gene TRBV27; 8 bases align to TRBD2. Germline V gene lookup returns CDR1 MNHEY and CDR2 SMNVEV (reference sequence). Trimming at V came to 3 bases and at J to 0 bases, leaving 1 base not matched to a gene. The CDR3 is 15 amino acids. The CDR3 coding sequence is TGTGCCAGCAGTTTCAGCGGGAGCTCCTACAATGAGCAGTTCTTC. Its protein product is CASSFSGSSYNEQFF.

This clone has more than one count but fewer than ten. The CDR3 is CASSLDASSYNEQFF. CDR3 in DNA: TGTGCCAGCAGCTTAGATGCTAGCTCCTACAATGAGCAGTTCTTC. The chain has TRBV11-2 and TRBJ2-1, with no clear D. V lost 0 bases, J lost 0 bases, and 6 bases lay in between. This CDR3 comprises 15 residues. CDR1 SGHAT and CDR2 FQNNGV come from the germline V gene.

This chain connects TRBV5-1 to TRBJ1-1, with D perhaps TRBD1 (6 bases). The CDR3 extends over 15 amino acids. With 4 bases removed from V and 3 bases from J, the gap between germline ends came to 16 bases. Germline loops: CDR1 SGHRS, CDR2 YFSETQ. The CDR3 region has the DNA TGCGCCAGCAGCGTCGCAGGGGTTCAGGACACTGAAGCTTTCTTT. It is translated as CASSVAGVQDTEAFF.

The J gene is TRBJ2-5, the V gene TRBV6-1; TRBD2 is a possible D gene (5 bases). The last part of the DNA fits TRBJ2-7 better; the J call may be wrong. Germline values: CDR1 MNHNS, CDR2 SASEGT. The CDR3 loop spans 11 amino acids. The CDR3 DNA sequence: TGTGCCAGCAAGAGGGACTACGAGCAGTACTTC. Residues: CASKRDYEQYF.

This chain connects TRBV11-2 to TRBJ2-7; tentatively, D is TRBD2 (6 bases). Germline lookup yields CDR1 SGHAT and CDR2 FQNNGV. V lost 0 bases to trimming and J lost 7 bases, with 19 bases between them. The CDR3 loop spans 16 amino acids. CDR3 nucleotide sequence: TGTGCCAGCAGCTTAGATCAGCGGACCAGAGGGAGGGAGCAGTACTTC. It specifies CASSLDQRTRGREQYF.

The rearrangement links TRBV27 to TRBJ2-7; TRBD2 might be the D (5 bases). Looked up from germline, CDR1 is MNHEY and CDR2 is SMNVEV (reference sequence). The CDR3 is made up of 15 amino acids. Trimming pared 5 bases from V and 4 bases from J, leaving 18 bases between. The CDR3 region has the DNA TGTGCCAGCAGTGGAAGGTACGGGAACTTTTACGAGCAGTACTTC. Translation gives CASSGRYGNFYEQYF.

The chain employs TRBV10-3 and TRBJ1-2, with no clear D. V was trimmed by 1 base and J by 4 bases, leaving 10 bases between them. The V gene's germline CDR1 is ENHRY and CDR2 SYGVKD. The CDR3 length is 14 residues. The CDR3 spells CAISELANLYGYTF. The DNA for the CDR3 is TGTGCCATCAGTGAGTTAGCTAACCTCTATGGCTACACCTTC.

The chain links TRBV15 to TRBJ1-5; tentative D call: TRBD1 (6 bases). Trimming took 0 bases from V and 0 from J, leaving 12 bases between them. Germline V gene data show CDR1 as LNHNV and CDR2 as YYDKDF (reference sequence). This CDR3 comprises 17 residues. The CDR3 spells CATSREPGQHSNQPQHF. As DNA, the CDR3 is TGTGCCACCAGCAGAGAGCCAGGACAGCATAGCAATCAGCCCCAGCATTTT.